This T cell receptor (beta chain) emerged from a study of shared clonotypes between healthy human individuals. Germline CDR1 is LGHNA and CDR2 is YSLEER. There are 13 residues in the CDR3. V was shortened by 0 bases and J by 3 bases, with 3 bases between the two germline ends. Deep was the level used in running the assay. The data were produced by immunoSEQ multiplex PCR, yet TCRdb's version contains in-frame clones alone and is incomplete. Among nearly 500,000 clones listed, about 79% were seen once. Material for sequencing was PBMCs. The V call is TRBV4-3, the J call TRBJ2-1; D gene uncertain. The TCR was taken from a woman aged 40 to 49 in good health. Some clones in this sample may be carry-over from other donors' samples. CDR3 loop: CASSQDHYNEQFF. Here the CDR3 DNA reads TGCGCCAGCAGCCAAGATCACTACAATGAGCAGTTCTTC.